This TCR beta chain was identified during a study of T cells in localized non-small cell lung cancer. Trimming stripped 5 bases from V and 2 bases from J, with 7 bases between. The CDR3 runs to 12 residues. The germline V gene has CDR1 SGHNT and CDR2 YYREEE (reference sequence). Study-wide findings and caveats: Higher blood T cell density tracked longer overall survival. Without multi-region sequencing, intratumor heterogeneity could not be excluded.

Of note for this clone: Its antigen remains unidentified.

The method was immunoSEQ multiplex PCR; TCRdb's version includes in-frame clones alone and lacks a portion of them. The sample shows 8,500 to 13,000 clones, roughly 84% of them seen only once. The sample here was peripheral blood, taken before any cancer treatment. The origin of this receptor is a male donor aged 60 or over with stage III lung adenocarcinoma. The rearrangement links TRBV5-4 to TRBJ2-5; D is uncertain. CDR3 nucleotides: TGTGCCAGCAGTGGGATGCAAGAGACCCAGTACTTC. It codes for CASSGMQETQYF.